The TCR beta chain under discussion was sequenced for a study of response to subunit inactivated influenza vaccine. Broader study findings: The authors suggested that few new T cells are recruited per seasonal influenza vaccination.

V lost 6 bases, J lost 1 base, and 12 bases lay in between. The CDR3 runs to 14 residues. Germline V gene lookup returns CDR1 MNHEY and CDR2 SVGAGI. Each CDR3 protein is one row after TCRdb ran MiXCR on the RT-PCR reads. The table records about 170,000 distinct CDR3 sequences, about 10% of them present only once. A few counts support this clonotype. No antigen is known for it. The chain has TRBV6-5 and TRBJ1-1; D is undetermined. Material: CD8+ T cells sorted from PBMCs, obtained around 25 months after vaccination. The origin of this receptor is a man between 50 and 69 years old who received an inactivated influenza vaccine. The CDR3 region is CASRYTRSNTEAFF. Written as DNA, the CDR3 is TGTGCCAGCAGGTACACCAGGTCGAACACTGAAGCTTTCTTT.